These 14 T cell receptor beta chains were all obtained from the same sample, sequenced in a study of blood T cell repertoires in COVID-19. Profiling relied on immunoSEQ multiplex PCR, and the TCRdb table lists in-frame clones only, not all of them. The sample records 150,000 to 200,000 clones, about 74% being singletons. The source material was peripheral blood. The source is a woman aged 80 or over with acute or convalescent COVID-19.

V and J are TRBV29-1 and TRBJ1-3, with D uncertain. This CDR3 is 14 amino acids long. Germline values: CDR1 SQVTM, CDR2 ANQGSEA. Trimming left V 6 bases short and J 4 bases short, with 16 bases between. CDR3: CSVLVSAVGNTIYF. For the CDR3, the DNA is TGCAGCGTGCTCGTTTCCGCGGTAGGAAACACCATATATTTT.

The V call is TRBV5-7, the J call TRBJ1-1, with D perhaps TRBD1 (6 bases). TRBV5-7 is flagged as an ORF with uncertain function. V lost 2 bases to trimming and J lost 4 bases, with 18 bases between them. The CDR3 spans 16 residues. The CDR3 DNA reads as TGTGCCAGCAGCTTTAGGGGGGGGCTGTCAGCCACTGAAGCTTTCTTT. Protein product: CASSFRGGLSATEAFF.

CDR3 nucleotide sequence: TGTGCCAGCAGTACCTCTAGCGGGAGCTCCTACGAGCAGTACTTC. Translating it yields CASSTSSGSSYEQYF. The rearrangement uses TRBV28 and TRBJ2-7, with 10 bases that match TRBD2. Trimming at V came to 5 bases and at J to 0 bases, leaving 4 bases not matched to a gene. This CDR3 is built from 15 residues. The germline V gene encodes CDR1 MDHEN and CDR2 SYDVKM.

This chain joins TRBV10-1 and TRBJ2-7; 7 nucleotides match TRBD2. Per germline, CDR1 WNHNN and CDR2 SYGVQD (reference sequence). The V and J ends lost 7 bases and 5 bases, in that order; junction bases with no gene match: 20. The length of the CDR3 is 17 residues. The CDR3 sequence: CASNSGRSSGLPHEQYF. The CDR3 DNA sequence: TGCGCCAGCAACAGTGGACGATCTAGCGGCCTTCCCCACGAGCAGTACTTC.

J is TRBJ2-6 and V is TRBV2; D possibly corresponds to TRBD1 (5 bases). This CDR3 is built from 13 residues. Trimming stripped 4 bases from V and 4 bases from J, with 5 bases between. CDR1 is SNHLY and CDR2 is FYNNEI in the germline V gene. CDR3 amino acids: CASSGTGANVLTF. CDR3 DNA: TGTGCCAGCAGTGGGACAGGGGCCAACGTCCTGACTTTC.

This chain links TRBV6-6 with TRBJ2-5, with 9 nucleotides matching TRBD2. The CDR3 contains 15 residues. The ends lost 6 bases at V and 5 bases at J; junction bases unmatched: 10. CDR1 and CDR2 from the germline V gene are MNHNY and SVGAGI (reference sequence). The CDR3: CASSPLAGSGETQYF. In nucleotides, the CDR3 is TGTGCCAGCAGCCCTCTAGCGGGGTCAGGGGAGACCCAGTACTTC.

The chain couples TRBV5-5 to TRBJ1-4; D gene uncertain. This CDR3 is built from 14 residues. Trimming shortened V by 2 bases and J by 3 bases, and 8 bases separated the two germline ends. Germline loops: CDR1 SGHKS, CDR2 YYEKEE (reference sequence). CDR3 sequence reads: CASSFAVANEKLFF. The CDR3 coding sequence is TGTGCCAGCAGCTTTGCCGTAGCTAATGAAAAACTGTTTTTT. Using reference TRBV5-5 and TRBJ1-4 for the parts outside the CDR3, the full variable domain is DAGVTQSPTHLIKTRGQQVTLRCSPISGHKSVSWYQQVLGQGPQFIFQYYEKEERGRGNFPDRFSARQFPNYSSELNVNALLLGDSALYLCASSFAVANEKLFFGSGTQLSVL.

The genes are TRBV19 and TRBJ2-7; the match to TRBD1 covers 11 bases. The CDR3 length is 16 residues. The junction had 6 bases not matched to a gene; V was cut back by 2 bases and J by 3 bases. CDR1 and CDR2 from the germline V gene are LNHDA and SQIVND (reference sequence). The CDR3 spells CASSIISGTGGYEQYF. The CDR3 DNA reads TGTGCCAGTAGTATAATCTCTGGGACAGGGGGCTACGAGCAGTACTTC.

V is TRBV5-1 and J is TRBJ2-3; D is uncertain. The germline V gene has CDR1 SGHRS and CDR2 YFSETQ. V shed 4 bases and J shed 0 bases, with 9 bases lying between them. The CDR3 has 14 residues. The CDR3 is CASSPGQSTDTQYF. As DNA, the CDR3 is TGCGCCAGCAGCCCTGGCCAGAGCACAGATACGCAGTATTTT.

This clone came up many times. J is TRBJ1-2 and V is TRBV28; D is unclear. The CDR3 sequence is 12 residues long. Germline CDR1 and CDR2: MDHEN and SYDVKM. V was clipped by 2 bases and J by 3 bases, with 4 bases between them. CDR3 nucleotides: TGTGCCAGCAGTTTAGTAGACTATGGCTACACCTTC. This sequence encodes CASSLVDYGYTF.

The rearrangement uses TRBV10-3 and TRBJ1-2, with D perhaps TRBD1 (6 bases). Germline CDR1 and CDR2: ENHRY and SYGVKD. The CDR3 spans 14 residues. V was trimmed by 6 bases and J by 4 bases, leaving 15 bases between them. As DNA, the CDR3 is TGTGCCATCAGCCTGGGACAAGGGAGCTATGGCTACACCTTC. This encodes CAISLGQGSYGYTF.

As to this clone: This sample includes further DNA sequences coding for the same CDR3. The CDR3 protein is CASSLTGSYNEQFF. The CDR3 DNA reads TGCGCCAGCAGCTTGACCGGGAGCTACAATGAGCAGTTCTTC. The gene calls are TRBV5-1 and TRBJ2-1; the D gene is possibly TRBD2 (6 bases). V was clipped by 1 base and J by 3 bases, with 8 bases between them. The CDR3 is made up of 14 amino acids. The germline CDR1 and CDR2 sequences are SGHRS and YFSETQ.

This clone was detected a few times. The chain links TRBV7-2 to TRBJ2-1; D ambiguous. This CDR3 is 15 amino acids long. V dropped 5 bases and J dropped 0 bases, with 11 bases sitting between them. Looked up from germline, CDR1 is SGHTA and CDR2 is FQGNSA. The CDR3 sequence is CASSQNSGSYNEQFF. As DNA, the CDR3 is TGTGCCAGCAGCCAAAACAGTGGCTCCTACAATGAGCAGTTCTTC. The full variable domain, in which reference TRBV7-2 and TRBJ2-1 provide the parts outside the CDR3, is GAGVSQSPSNKVTEKGKDVELRCDPISGHTALYWYRQSLGQGLEFLIYFQGNSAPDKSGLPSDRFSAERTGGSVSTLTIQRTQQEDSAVYLCASSQNSGSYNEQFFGPGTRLTVL.

The sample holds a few counts of this clone. The chain links TRBV2 to TRBJ1-2; D may be TRBD1 (5 bases). The CDR3 spans 12 residues. Trimming took off 2 bases at V and 8 bases at J, with 9 bases between the two ends. Germline CDR1 and CDR2: SNHLY and FYNNEI. The DNA for the CDR3 is TGTGCCAGCAGTGAAAGGGGCCGAGGCTACACCTTC. This gives the protein CASSERGRGYTF. The full variable domain, rest sourced from reference TRBV2 and TRBJ1-2, is EPEVTQTPSHQVTQMGQEVILRCVPISNHLYFYWYRQILGQKVEFLVSFYNNEISEKSEIFDDQFSVERPDGSNFTLKIRSTKLEDSAMYFCASSERGRGYTFGSGTRLTVV.